The present TCR beta chain was sequenced within a study of PD-L1 blockade in urothelial cancer. Study background: It was at some point between 2014 and 2016 that patients started atezolizumab at 1,200 mg intravenously every 3 weeks. Blood samples contained a median about 150,000 T cells.

Profiling relied on immunoSEQ multiplex PCR, and the TCRdb table lists in-frame clones only, not all of them. The sample carries about 79,000 clones, roughly 80% recorded once. The time point here: pretreatment peripheral blood. The sequences come from PBMCs, collected around atezolizumab (anti-PD-L1) treatment. The sequence was collected from a man between 35 and 55 years old with urothelial cancer.

CDR3 sequence: CAWSKQYRGRGEKLFF. CDR3 bases: TGTGCCTGGAGTAAACAATACAGAGGGAGGGGTGAAAAACTGTTTTTT. V usage is TRBV30 and J usage is TRBJ1-4; D perhaps matches TRBD1 (5 bases). CDR1 is GTSNPN and CDR2 is SVGIG in the germline V gene (reference sequence). The V end lost 2 bases, the J end lost 7 bases, and 20 bases lay between the germline ends. This CDR3 region has 16 residues.